This T cell receptor beta chain was obtained from a study of shared clonotypes between healthy human individuals. Across the study: Aged 18 to 49, the donors were a couple of women and a few men. Study results and limitations: Clonotype sharing across a few donors was observed for about 4.8% of naive CD4 clonotypes. Apart from blood, nothing was sampled; tissue repertoires likely differ.

TCRdb's table, derived via immunoSEQ multiplex PCR, lists solely in-frame clones and lacks some. This sample has some 2,100,000 clones, with roughly 95% found just once. Naive CD45RA+ and memory CD45RA-negative subsets were split from CD4+ cells. Details on this clone: Its antigen is not identified.

The CDR3 has 14 amino acids. Germline assignment: CDR1 SNHLY and CDR2 FYNNEI. Trimming took 6 bases from V and 2 from J, leaving 11 bases between them. The sequence derives from a man aged 18 to 30 in good health. The chain has TRBV2 and TRBJ2-4, with D tentatively TRBD1 (6 bases). The specimen was naive CD4+ T cells sorted from blood. Subset noted: CD45RA+ positively selected. The CDR3 nucleotides read TGTGCCAGCAGGTTACAGGGAACCAAAAACATTCAGTACTTC. Encoded protein: CASRLQGTKNIQYF. Combining the CDR3 with reference TRBV2 and TRBJ2-4 gives the whole variable domain EPEVTQTPSHQVTQMGQEVILRCVPISNHLYFYWYRQILGQKVEFLVSFYNNEISEKSEIFDDQFSVERPDGSNFTLKIRSTKLEDSAMYFCASRLQGTKNIQYFGAGTRLSVL.